Each of the 21 T cell receptor beta chains below was sequenced from the same sample in a study of regulatory T cells in long-lasting Graves disease (dated by TCRdb to the early 2020s). Library creation used multiplex PCR. TCRdb records Illumina HiSeq 4000 as the sequencer. To build TCR beta libraries, CDR3 regions were amplified by Arm-PCR using iRepertoire HTBI primers. TCRdb itself trimmed the public reads at Q25 with fastp, ran MiXCR and retained productive beta chains. CDR3 protein sequences are deduplicated, and each keeps its most common genes and DNA. The sample table shows a few hundred thousand distinct CDR3 sequences, and around 15% are seen once. Roughly a sixth of the sample is taken by the ten largest. In the paper's terms, the time point label means: newly diagnosed GD, antithyroid drugs for less than 3 months. For both TCR sequencing and RNA sequencing, RNA was extracted from PBMCs using TRIzol.

These sequences were also reported in another study, on T cells in Graves' hyperthyroidism and ophthalmopathy.

The sample here was peripheral blood mononuclear cells (PBMCs), taken at new diagnosis, from a patient treated with antithyroid drugs. The receptors come from a woman between 50 and 59 years old with Graves disease. Donor details come from another sample of the same person, matched by shared clones.

This clonotype was counted at least ten times. This chain uses TRBV15 with TRBJ2-7; TRBD1 is a possible D gene (6 bases). The V end lost 4 bases, the J end lost 6 bases, and 13 bases lay between the germline ends. The CDR3 spans 13 residues. Germline V gene lookup returns CDR1 LNHNV and CDR2 YYDKDF (reference sequence). The CDR3 here is CATSNGRGSEQYF. The CDR3 nucleotides read TGTGCCACCAGCAACGGCAGGGGTAGCGAGCAGTACTTC. The entire variable domain, with the rest obtained from reference TRBV15 and TRBJ2-7, is as follows: DAMVIQNPRYQVTQFGKPVTLSCSQTLNHNVMYWYQQKSSQAPKLLFHYYDKDFNNEADTPDNFQSRRPNTSFCFLDIRSPGLGDTAMYLCATSNGRGSEQYFGPGTRLTVT.

This clonotype was recorded at least ten times. J is TRBJ1-1 and V is TRBV5-1, with TRBD1 matching 8 bases. Germline CDR1 and CDR2: SGHRS and YFSETQ. This CDR3 comprises 16 residues. Losses at the gene ends were 3 bases for V and 2 bases for J; bases not matched to a gene: 9. CDR3 sequence (DNA): TGCGCCAGCAGCTATGAGACAGGGGCTCATAACACTGAAGCTTTCTTT. The encoded protein is CASSYETGAHNTEAFF.

The sample holds a few counts of this clonotype. Germline and junction disagree at one end, which may indicate a read error. The V and J genes are TRBV20-1 and TRBJ1-1, with D perhaps matching TRBD1 (6 bases). Germline V gives CDR1 DFQATT, CDR2 SNEGSKA (reference sequence). The CDR3 is made up of 14 amino acids. CDR3 amino acids: CSTRTGALNTEAFF. CDR3 DNA: TGCAGTACTAGAACGGGGGCTTTAAACACTGAAGCTTTCTTT.

This clonotype appeared a few times. The CDR3 DNA follows: TGCGCCAGCAGCTTAGAGGGAGGGCCGACCTACGAGCAGTACTTC. Translated, it gives CASSLEGGPTYEQYF. The chain employs TRBV5-1 and TRBJ2-7; 7 nucleotides agree with TRBD2. This CDR3 contains 15 residues. The germline V gene has CDR1 SGHRS and CDR2 YFSETQ. V was pared by 2 bases and J by 2 bases, with 7 bases of the junction left unmatched.

In this sample, this clonotype turned up many times. A read error may produce the germline difference seen at one junction end. The chain links TRBV5-1 to TRBJ2-7; D remains ambiguous. This CDR3 is 14 amino acids long. Per the germline V gene, CDR1 is SGHRS and CDR2 is YFSETQ. CDR3 region: CASSYSSGTYEQYF. In DNA form, the CDR3 reads TGTGCCAGCAGTTACTCTTCGGGCACCTACGAGCAGTACTTC.

This clonotype was counted ten times or more. The J gene is TRBJ2-1, the V gene TRBV3-1; perhaps TRBD2 as D (5 bases). Trimming left V 6 bases short and J 8 bases short, with 23 bases between. The CDR3 length is 16 residues. Per germline, CDR1 LGHDT and CDR2 YNNKEL (reference sequence). The DNA for the CDR3 is TGTGCCAGCAGACCCAGCCGAACTGGCGGGTTTTATGAGCAGTTCTTC. Its translation is CASRPSRTGGFYEQFF.

This clonotype was counted ten times or more. The chain links TRBV6-1 to TRBJ2-4; 8 nucleotides align to TRBD2. The J segment lost 8 bases and the V segment lost 7 bases, leaving 10 bases of the junction unmatched. CDR1 and CDR2 from the germline V gene are MNHNS and SASEGT. The CDR3 covers 14 residues. CDR3 sequence: CASTNSGTVHIQYF. As DNA, the CDR3 is TGTGCCAGCACCAATAGCGGGACCGTGCACATTCAGTACTTC.

Many counts were recorded for this clonotype. This chain uses TRBV5-1 with TRBJ2-1; D is perhaps TRBD2 (5 bases). This CDR3 has 14 residues. The V and J ends lost 0 bases and 6 bases respectively, with 10 bases between them. The germline gives CDR1 SGHRS, CDR2 YFSETQ. This CDR3 is CASSLGGLANEQFF. CDR3 coding DNA: TGCGCCAGCAGCTTGGGCGGGTTGGCCAATGAGCAGTTCTTC.

This clonotype was detected a few times. V and J are TRBV5-8 and TRBJ1-4; D may be TRBD1 (6 bases). Per the germline V gene, CDR1 is SGHTS and CDR2 is YDEGEE. This CDR3 is built from 19 residues. V was trimmed by 1 base and J by 6 bases, leaving 25 bases between them. CDR3 sequence: CASSLLGAIEVIPDEKLFF. CDR3 nucleotide sequence: TGTGCCAGCAGCTTGTTGGGGGCAATTGAGGTGATACCAGATGAAAAACTGTTTTTT.

As regards this clonotype: A read error is possible here, since a much larger clone lies one base away. The chain is built from TRBV20-1 and TRBJ2-7; the D gene is possibly TRBD2 (6 bases). The CDR3 has 13 amino acids. V lost 3 bases to trimming and J lost 5 bases, with 14 bases between them. The germline V gene encodes CDR1 DFQATT and CDR2 SNEGSKA (reference sequence). CDR3: CSARGGGPHEQYF. The CDR3 DNA reads TGCAGTGCTAGGGGGGGAGGCCCCCACGAGCAGTACTTC.

A note on this clonotype: This may arise from a read error, as a much more abundant clone is one base away. This chain joins TRBV2 and TRBJ2-1; D is possibly TRBD2 (6 bases). The CDR3 has 15 residues. The germline V gene encodes CDR1 SNHLY and CDR2 FYNNEI. In nucleotides, the CDR3 is TGTGCCAGCAGTGAAGCCCCGGACTACAACAATGAGCAGTCCTTC. Amino acid sequence: CASSEAPDYNNEQSF.

The chain combines TRBV5-1 with TRBJ2-5, with D uncertain. V was cut by 4 bases and J by 1 base, with 17 bases left in between. The CDR3 loop spans 16 amino acids. Per germline, CDR1 SGHRS and CDR2 YFSETQ. The CDR3, as DNA: TGCGCCAGCAGCCCCCATGGAGCAGAGGCCCAAGAGACCCAGTACTTC. Translated, it gives CASSPHGAEAQETQYF.

The rearrangement links TRBV5-1 to TRBJ2-5; perhaps TRBD1 as D (6 bases). The CDR3 extends over 13 amino acids. CDR1 is SGHRS, CDR2 YFSETQ, per germline. V lost 4 bases, J lost 1 base, and 8 bases lay in between. CDR3 region: CASSIGGQETQYF. The CDR3 DNA reads as TGCGCCAGCAGCATAGGGGGCCAAGAGACCCAGTACTTC.

The chain uses TRBV25-1 and TRBJ2-7, with TRBD1 as a possible D gene (6 bases). Per the germline V gene, CDR1 is MGHDK and CDR2 is SYGVNS. Trimming took off 0 bases at V and 4 bases at J, with 10 bases between the two ends. CDR3 size: 14 residues. The CDR3 protein is CASSEYSGQYEQYF. The CDR3 DNA reads TGTGCCAGCAGTGAATACTCAGGACAGTACGAGCAGTACTTC.

The rearrangement uses TRBV5-1 and TRBJ1-3, with D unclear. Germline assignment: CDR1 SGHRS and CDR2 YFSETQ. The CDR3 totals 15 residues. Trimming took 4 bases from V and 0 from J, leaving 11 bases between them. CDR3 bases: TGCGCCAGCAGCCCCCTTACGAGCTCTGGAAACACCATATATTTT. Translating gives CASSPLTSSGNTIYF.

This clonotype occurred a few times. The CDR3 protein is CASSPGLAGGPRYNEQFF. CDR3 in DNA: TGTGCCAGCAGCCCGGGACTAGCGGGAGGGCCCAGGTACAATGAGCAGTTCTTC. The V and J genes are TRBV7-8 and TRBJ2-1, with 16 bases identical to TRBD2. The junction had 8 bases not matched to a gene; V was cut back by 5 bases and J by 4 bases. The CDR3 covers 18 residues. From germline, CDR1 is SGHVS and CDR2 FQNEAQ.

This clonotype was picked up a small number of times. The chain joins TRBV27 to TRBJ1-1; no reliable D call. This CDR3 has 13 amino acids. Germline-derived CDR1 and CDR2 are MNHEY and SMNVEV (reference sequence). V gave up 8 bases and J gave up 4 bases, with 14 bases separating them. CDR3 DNA sequence: TGTGCCAGCCAACCCTGGGAGGCCACTGAAGCTTTCTTT. Its protein is CASQPWEATEAFF.

This clonotype came up many times. V is TRBV2 and J is TRBJ2-1; perhaps TRBD2 as D (6 bases). Per germline, CDR1 SNHLY and CDR2 FYNNEI. The CDR3 runs to 13 residues. V was pared by 7 bases and J by 8 bases, with 15 bases between. In DNA form, the CDR3 reads TGTGCCAGCACCGCTACTAGCTTTGATGAGCAGTTCTTC. Residues: CASTATSFDEQFF.

This clonotype was recorded at least ten times. This chain links TRBV6-5 with TRBJ2-1; no reliable D call. The CDR3 is 15 residues long. CDR1 and CDR2 from the germline V gene are MNHEY and SVGAGI. The V gene lost 0 bases and the J gene lost 8 bases, with 14 bases spanning the gap. The CDR3 reads CASSYSMNTIDEQFF. The CDR3 region has the DNA TGTGCCAGCAGTTACTCTATGAATACAATCGATGAGCAGTTCTTC.

The table lists this clonotype with a few counts. In nucleotides, the CDR3 is TGTGCCAGCAGCCAAGATCGGACTCCCCCCCCTGGGGCCAACGTCCTGACTTTC. Translated: CASSQDRTPPPGANVLTF. This sequence joins TRBV3-1 and TRBJ2-6, with a tentative D call TRBD2 (5 bases). The V and J ends lost 0 bases and 2 bases respectively, with 14 bases between them. CDR1 and CDR2 from the germline V gene are LGHDT and YNNKEL (reference sequence). The CDR3 runs 18 residues.

This clonotype has ten or more counts. The chain links TRBV11-2 to TRBJ2-5; the D is unclear. Looked up from germline, CDR1 is SGHAT and CDR2 is FQNNGV. This CDR3 contains 13 residues. V was pared by 1 base and J by 5 bases, with 8 bases between. This chain's CDR3 is CASSLAPSETQYF. As DNA, the CDR3 is TGTGCCAGCAGCTTAGCGCCGTCGGAGACCCAGTACTTC.